Reported below is one TCR beta chain. Its antigen is still unknown. Libraries were prepared by immunoSEQ multiplex PCR; TCRdb keeps only in-frame clonotypes and omits some of them. The table has 98,000 or so clones, 93% seen once. The data belong to a study of T cell responses to AZD1222 COVID-19 vaccine. Study-wide findings and caveats: Seropositive AZD1222 recipients at baseline numbered only five or six.

Germline loops: CDR1 SNHLY, CDR2 FYNNEI. This CDR3 comprises 13 residues. The germline V and J ends were trimmed by 6 bases and 2 bases, with 9 bases remaining between them. The chain recombines TRBV2 with TRBJ2-3; TRBD2 might be the D (5 bases). The material sequenced was peripheral blood, taken on day 0 of AZD1222 vaccination. The clonotype comes from an adult in good health. CDR3 in DNA: TGTGCCAGCAGGAGGAGGACCACAGATACGCAGTATTTT. Translation: CASRRRTTDTQYF.